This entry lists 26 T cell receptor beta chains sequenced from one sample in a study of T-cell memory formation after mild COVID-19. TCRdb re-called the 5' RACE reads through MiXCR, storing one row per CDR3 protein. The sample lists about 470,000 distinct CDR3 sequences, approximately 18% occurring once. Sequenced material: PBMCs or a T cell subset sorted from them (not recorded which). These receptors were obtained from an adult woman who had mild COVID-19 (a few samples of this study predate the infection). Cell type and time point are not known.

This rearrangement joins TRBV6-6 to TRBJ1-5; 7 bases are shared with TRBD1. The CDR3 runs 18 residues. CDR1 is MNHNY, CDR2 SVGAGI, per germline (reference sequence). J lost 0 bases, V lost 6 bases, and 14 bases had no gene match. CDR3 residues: CASRSTAGTDYSNQPQHF. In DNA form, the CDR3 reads TGTGCCAGCAGGTCTACCGCCGGGACAGACTATAGCAATCAGCCCCAGCATTTT.

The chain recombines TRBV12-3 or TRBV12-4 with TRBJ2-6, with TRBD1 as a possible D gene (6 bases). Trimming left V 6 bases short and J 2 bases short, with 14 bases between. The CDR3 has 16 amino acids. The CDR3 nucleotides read TGTGCCAGCAGCGACTTGGGACACACTGGGGCCAACGTCCTGACTTTC. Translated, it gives CASSDLGHTGANVLTF.

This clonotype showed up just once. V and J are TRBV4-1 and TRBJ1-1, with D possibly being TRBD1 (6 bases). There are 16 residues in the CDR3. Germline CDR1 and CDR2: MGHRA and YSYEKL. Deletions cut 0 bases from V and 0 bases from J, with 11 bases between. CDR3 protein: CASSQDRTALNTEAFF. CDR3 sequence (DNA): TGCGCCAGCAGCCAAGATAGGACAGCCTTGAACACTGAAGCTTTCTTT.

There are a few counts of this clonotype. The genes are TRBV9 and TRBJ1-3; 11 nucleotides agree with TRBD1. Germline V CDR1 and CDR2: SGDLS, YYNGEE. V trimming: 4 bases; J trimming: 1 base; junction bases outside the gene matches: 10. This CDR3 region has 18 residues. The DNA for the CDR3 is TGTGCCAGCAGCCCCCGGGCCGGGACAGGGGGGTCTGGAAACACCATATATTTT. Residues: CASSPRAGTGGSGNTIYF.

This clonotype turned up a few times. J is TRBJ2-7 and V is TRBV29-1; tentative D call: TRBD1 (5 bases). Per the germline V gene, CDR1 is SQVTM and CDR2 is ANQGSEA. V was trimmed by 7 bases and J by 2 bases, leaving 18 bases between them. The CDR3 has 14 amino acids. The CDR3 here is CSANGAGNPYEQYF. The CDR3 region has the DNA TGCAGCGCGAATGGGGCAGGGAACCCCTACGAGCAGTACTTC.

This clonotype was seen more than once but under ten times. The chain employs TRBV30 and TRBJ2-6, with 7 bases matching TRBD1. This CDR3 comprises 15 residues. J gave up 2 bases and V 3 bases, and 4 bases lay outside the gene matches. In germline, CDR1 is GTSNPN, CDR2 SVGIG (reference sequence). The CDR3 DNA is TGTGCCTGGAGGAAGGGGGCAGCTGGGGCCAACGTCCTGACTTTC. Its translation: CAWRKGAAGANVLTF.

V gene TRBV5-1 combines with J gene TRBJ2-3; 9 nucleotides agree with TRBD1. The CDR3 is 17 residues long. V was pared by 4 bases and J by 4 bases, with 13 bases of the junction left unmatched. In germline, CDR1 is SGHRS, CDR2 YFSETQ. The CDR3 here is CASSRGIRDRDPDTQYF. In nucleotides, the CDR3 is TGCGCCAGCAGCCGCGGGATCCGGGACAGGGATCCAGATACGCAGTATTTT.

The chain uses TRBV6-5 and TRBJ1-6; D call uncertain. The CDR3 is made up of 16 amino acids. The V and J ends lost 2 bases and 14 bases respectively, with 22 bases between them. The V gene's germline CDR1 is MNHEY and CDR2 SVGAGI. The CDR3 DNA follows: TGTGCCAGCAGTTACGAGGCTGGCAGGACCCTTTGGGCCCTCCACTTT. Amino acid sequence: CASSYEAGRTLWALHF.

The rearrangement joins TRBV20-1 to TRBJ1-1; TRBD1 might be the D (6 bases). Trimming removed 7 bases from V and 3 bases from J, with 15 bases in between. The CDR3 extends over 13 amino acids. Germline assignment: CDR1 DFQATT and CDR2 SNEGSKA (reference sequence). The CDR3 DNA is TGCAGTGTCCAAACCGGGACATACACTGAAGCTTTCTTT. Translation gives CSVQTGTYTEAFF.

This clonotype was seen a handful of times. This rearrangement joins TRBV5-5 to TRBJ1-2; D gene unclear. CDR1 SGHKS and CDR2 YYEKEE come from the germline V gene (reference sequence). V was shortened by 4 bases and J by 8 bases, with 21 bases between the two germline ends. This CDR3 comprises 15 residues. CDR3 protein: CASSDRSDPGEGYTF. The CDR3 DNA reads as TGTGCCAGCAGCGATCGCTCGGACCCCGGGGAGGGCTACACCTTC.

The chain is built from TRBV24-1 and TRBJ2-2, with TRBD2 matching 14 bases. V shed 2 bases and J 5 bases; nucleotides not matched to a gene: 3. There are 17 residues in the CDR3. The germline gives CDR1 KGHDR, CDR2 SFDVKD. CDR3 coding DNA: TGTGCCACCAGTGATTCCGGGACTAGCGGGAGAACCGGGGAGCTGTTTTTT. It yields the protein CATSDSGTSGRTGELFF.

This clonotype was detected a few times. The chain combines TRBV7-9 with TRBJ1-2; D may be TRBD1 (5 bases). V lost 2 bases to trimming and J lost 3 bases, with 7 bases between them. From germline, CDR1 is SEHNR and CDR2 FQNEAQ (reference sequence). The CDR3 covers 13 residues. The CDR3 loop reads CASSLQTDYGYTF. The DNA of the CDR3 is TGTGCCAGCAGCTTACAGACAGACTATGGCTACACCTTC.

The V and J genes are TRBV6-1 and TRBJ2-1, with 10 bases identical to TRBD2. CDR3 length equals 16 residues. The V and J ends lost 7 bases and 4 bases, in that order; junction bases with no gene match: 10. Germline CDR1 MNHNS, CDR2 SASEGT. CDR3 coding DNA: TGTGCCAGCAAATTGTTTACGACTAGCGGGTACAATGAGCAGTTCTTC. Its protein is CASKLFTTSGYNEQFF.

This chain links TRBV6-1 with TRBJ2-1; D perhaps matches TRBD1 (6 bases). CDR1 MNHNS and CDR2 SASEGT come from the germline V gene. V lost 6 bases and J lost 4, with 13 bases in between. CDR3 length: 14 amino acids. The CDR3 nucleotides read TGTGCCAGCAGATTACAGGGTCCGTACAATGAGCAGTTCTTC. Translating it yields CASRLQGPYNEQFF.

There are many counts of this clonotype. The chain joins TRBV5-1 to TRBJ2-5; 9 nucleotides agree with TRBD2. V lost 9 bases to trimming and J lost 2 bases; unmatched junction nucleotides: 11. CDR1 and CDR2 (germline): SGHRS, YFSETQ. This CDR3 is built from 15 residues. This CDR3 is CATAPAGGVQETQYF. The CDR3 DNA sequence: TGCGCCACGGCCCCTGCGGGGGGGGTACAAGAGACCCAGTACTTC.

Written as DNA, the CDR3 is TGCGCCAGCAGCCTGAGGGCGGCGGGGCTGAACACTGAAGCTTTCTTT. It is translated as CASSLRAAGLNTEAFF. The chain employs TRBV5-1 and TRBJ1-1, with D perhaps matching TRBD1 (5 bases). The CDR3 loop spans 16 amino acids. The germline V gene has CDR1 SGHRS and CDR2 YFSETQ. V was clipped by 4 bases and J by 0 bases, with 16 bases between them. Full variable domain (missing parts from reference TRBV5-1 and TRBJ1-1): KAGVTQTPRYLIKTRGQQVTLSCSPISGHRSVSWYQQTPGQGLQFLFEYFSETQRNKGNFPGRFSGRQFSNSRSEMNVSTLELGDSALYLCASSLRAAGLNTEAFFGQGTRLTVV.

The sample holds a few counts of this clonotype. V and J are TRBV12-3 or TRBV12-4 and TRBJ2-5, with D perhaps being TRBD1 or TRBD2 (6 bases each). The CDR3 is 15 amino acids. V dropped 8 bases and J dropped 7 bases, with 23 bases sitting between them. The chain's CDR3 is CASCPRRGQSGTQYF. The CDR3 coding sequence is TGTGCCAGCTGCCCCAGACGGGGGCAATCGGGGACCCAGTACTTC.

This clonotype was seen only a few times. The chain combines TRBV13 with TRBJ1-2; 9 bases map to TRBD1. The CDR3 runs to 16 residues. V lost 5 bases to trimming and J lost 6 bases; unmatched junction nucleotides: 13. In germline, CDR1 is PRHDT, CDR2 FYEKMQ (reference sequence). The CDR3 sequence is CASSPPPGTGPDGYTF. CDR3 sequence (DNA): TGTGCCAGCAGCCCCCCCCCCGGGACAGGGCCTGATGGCTACACCTTC.

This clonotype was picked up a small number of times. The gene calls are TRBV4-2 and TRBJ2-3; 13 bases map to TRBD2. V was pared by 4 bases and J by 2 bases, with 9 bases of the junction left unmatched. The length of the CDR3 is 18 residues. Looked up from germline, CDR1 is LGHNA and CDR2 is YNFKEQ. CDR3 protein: CASSLHPLAGGNTDTQYF. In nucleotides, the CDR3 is TGTGCCAGCAGCCTTCATCCACTAGCGGGAGGGAACACAGATACGCAGTATTTT.

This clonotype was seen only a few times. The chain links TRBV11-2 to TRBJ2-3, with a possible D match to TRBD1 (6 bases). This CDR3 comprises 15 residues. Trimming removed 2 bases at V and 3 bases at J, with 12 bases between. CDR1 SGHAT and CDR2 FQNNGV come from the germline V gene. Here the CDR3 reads CASSLKGGATDTQYF. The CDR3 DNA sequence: TGTGCCAGCAGCTTAAAAGGGGGAGCGACAGATACGCAGTATTTT. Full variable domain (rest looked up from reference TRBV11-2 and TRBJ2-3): EAGVAQSPRYKIIEKRQSVAFWCNPISGHATLYWYQQILGQGPKLLIQFQNNGVVDDSQLPKDRFSAERLKGVDSTLKIQPAKLEDSAVYLCASSLKGGATDTQYFGPGTRLTVL.

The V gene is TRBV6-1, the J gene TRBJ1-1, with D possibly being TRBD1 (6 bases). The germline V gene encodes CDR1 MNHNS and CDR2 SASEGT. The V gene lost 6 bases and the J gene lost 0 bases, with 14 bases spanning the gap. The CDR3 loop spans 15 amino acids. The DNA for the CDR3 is TGTGCCAGCAGGGAAACGGACAGAGTGAACACTGAAGCTTTCTTT. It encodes CASRETDRVNTEAFF.

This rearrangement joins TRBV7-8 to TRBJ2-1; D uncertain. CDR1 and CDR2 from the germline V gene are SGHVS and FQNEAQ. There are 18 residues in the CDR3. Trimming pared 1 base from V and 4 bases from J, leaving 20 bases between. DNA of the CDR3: TGTGCCAGCAGCTTAGACCGGTACGCCGAATACGGTTACAATGAGCAGTTCTTC. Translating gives CASSLDRYAEYGYNEQFF.

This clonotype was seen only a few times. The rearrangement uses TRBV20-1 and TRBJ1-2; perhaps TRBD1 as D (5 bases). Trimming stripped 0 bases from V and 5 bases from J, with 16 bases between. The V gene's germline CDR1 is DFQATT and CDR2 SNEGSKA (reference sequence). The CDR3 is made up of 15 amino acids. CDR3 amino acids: CSARDAGTSVYGYTF. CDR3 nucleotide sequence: TGCAGTGCTAGAGATGCGGGGACCTCAGTTTATGGCTACACCTTC.

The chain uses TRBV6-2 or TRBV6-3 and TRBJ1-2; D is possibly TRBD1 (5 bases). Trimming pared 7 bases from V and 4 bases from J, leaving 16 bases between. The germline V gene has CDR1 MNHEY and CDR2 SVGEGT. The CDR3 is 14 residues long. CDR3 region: CASTRAGSVYGYTF. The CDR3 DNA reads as TGTGCCAGCACCAGGGCAGGGTCGGTCTATGGCTACACCTTC.

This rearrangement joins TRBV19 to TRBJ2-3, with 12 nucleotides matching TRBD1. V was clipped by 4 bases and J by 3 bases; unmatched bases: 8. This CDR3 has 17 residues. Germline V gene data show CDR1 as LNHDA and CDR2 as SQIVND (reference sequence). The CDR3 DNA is TGTGCCAGTAGTACTCTACCGGGACAGGGGGCAACAGATACGCAGTATTTT. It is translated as CASSTLPGQGATDTQYF.

DNA for the CDR3: TGTGCCAGCAGCTTGTTAGGACAGGGGGCAGGTGAAGCTTTCTTT. Residues: CASSLLGQGAGEAFF. The genes are TRBV7-8 and TRBJ1-1; TRBD1 matches 11 bases. Germline V lookup: CDR1 SGHVS, CDR2 FQNEAQ. The CDR3 sequence is 15 residues long. V was clipped by 3 bases and J by 7 bases; unmatched bases: 7. The variable domain in full, with the rest retrieved from reference TRBV7-8 and TRBJ1-1, is GAGVSQSPRYKVAKRGQDVALRCDPISGHVSLFWYQQALGQGPEFLTYFQNEAQLDKSGLPSDRFFAERPEGSVSTLKIQRTQQEDSAVYLCASSLLGQGAGEAFFGQGTRLTVV.